A selection of T cell receptor beta chains follows, all from one sample in a study of metastatic and nonmetastatic thyroid tumors. TCRdb used MiXCR to call clones anew from the PCR reads. The sample consists of 15,000 to 20,000 clones, roughly a fifth of them appearing once. Sequencing was done on a sample of tumor tissue. The receptors here all came from a female donor with papillary thyroid cancer or a benign thyroid nodule (not recorded which). Some clones in this sample may be carry-over from other donors' samples. Both conserved end residues are part of each CDR3. Each record gives: CDR3 DNA, CDR3 protein, J gene, V gene, clone size, D gene. D genes are given only for firm matches. A row's size may be missing; if present it is once, few, many or a size class.

CDR3nt: TGTGCCAGCAGCCAAGGGACAGCTAACACCTTC
CDR3aa: CASSQGTANTF
j_gene: TRBJ1-2
v_gene: TRBV4-2
abundance: .
d_gene: .

CDR3nt: TGTGCCACCAAGGGGACTAGCGGGAGTTTGGGCGAGCAGTACTTC
CDR3aa: CATKGTSGSLGEQYF
j_gene: TRBJ2-7
v_gene: TRBV2
abundance: many
d_gene: TRBD2

CDR3nt: TGCAGTGCTTCCCCGGACAGGCACTCTGGAAACACCATATATTTT
CDR3aa: CSASPDRHSGNTIYF
j_gene: TRBJ1-3
v_gene: TRBV20-1
abundance: many
d_gene: TRBD1

CDR3nt: TGTGCCAGCTCCCCCCGTGCGGAAGGCGTTCTTGAGCAGTTCTTC
CDR3aa: CASSPRAEGVLEQFF
j_gene: TRBJ2-1
v_gene: TRBV18
abundance: many
d_gene: .

CDR3nt: TGTGCCAGCAGCGCGAGTACGGGGGACACTGAAGCTTTCTTT
CDR3aa: CASSASTGDTEAFF
j_gene: TRBJ1-1
v_gene: TRBV11-2
abundance: medium-sized
d_gene: .

CDR3nt: TGCAGTGCCCGGGACGGTGAAGGAGACGAAGCTTTCTTT
CDR3aa: CSARDGEGDEAFF
j_gene: TRBJ1-1
v_gene: TRBV20-1
abundance: many
d_gene: .

CDR3nt: TGTGCCAGCAGCTTAGAGATCATGATGGGTGAGCAGTTCTTC
CDR3aa: CASSLEIMMGEQFF
j_gene: TRBJ2-1
v_gene: TRBV7-2
abundance: many
d_gene: .

CDR3nt: TGTGCCAGCAGTAATATACAGGGGCCCTACGAGCAGTACTTC
CDR3aa: CASSNIQGPYEQYF
j_gene: TRBJ2-7
v_gene: TRBV27
abundance: medium-sized
d_gene: TRBD1

CDR3nt: TGTGCCAGCAAGCCGGACAGGGGGTTTTCTAACTATGGCTACACCTTC
CDR3aa: CASKPDRGFSNYGYTF
j_gene: TRBJ1-2
v_gene: TRBV27
abundance: few
d_gene: TRBD1

CDR3nt: TGTGCCAGCTCAGGGGTAGCGACTGGCACAGATACGCAGTATTTT
CDR3aa: CASSGVATGTDTQYF
j_gene: TRBJ2-3
v_gene: TRBV18
abundance: few
d_gene: .

CDR3nt: TGTGCCAGCAGTTTGGGAGGGAGTAGGCCCCATACGCAGTATTTT
CDR3aa: CASSLGGSRPHTQYF
j_gene: TRBJ2-3
v_gene: TRBV28
abundance: many
d_gene: TRBD2

CDR3nt: TGTGCCAGCAGTTACGGCACAGGGAAAATTGGGGGCTACACCTTC
CDR3aa: CASSYGTGKIGGYTF
j_gene: TRBJ1-2
v_gene: TRBV6-5
abundance: many
d_gene: .

CDR3nt: TGTGCCAGCAGCTTATCATCGAACACTGAAGCTTTCTTT
CDR3aa: CASSLSSNTEAFF
j_gene: TRBJ1-1
v_gene: TRBV7-3
abundance: many
d_gene: .

CDR3nt: TGTGCCTGGAGCCCCGGGACAGTTTACTACGAGAAGTACTTC
CDR3aa: CAWSPGTVYYEKYF
j_gene: TRBJ2-7
v_gene: TRBV30
abundance: .
d_gene: TRBD1

CDR3nt: TGTGCCAGCAGCCGGACCTTCGCCGGGGAGCTGTTTTTT
CDR3aa: CASSRTFAGELFF
j_gene: TRBJ2-2
v_gene: TRBV7-9
abundance: many
d_gene: .

CDR3nt: TGTGCCAGCAATCCGGGACAGGGGGTGTGGGACCAGTTCTTC
CDR3aa: CASNPGQGVWDQFF
j_gene: TRBJ2-1
v_gene: TRBV6-1
abundance: few
d_gene: TRBD1

CDR3nt: TGTGCCAGCAGTTTATCCGTGGATACTGAAGCTTTCTTT
CDR3aa: CASSLSVDTEAFF
j_gene: TRBJ1-1
v_gene: TRBV27
abundance: many
d_gene: .

CDR3nt: TGTGCCAGCAGGACTACTGGGACACAGTATTTT
CDR3aa: CASRTTGTQYF
j_gene: TRBJ2-3
v_gene: TRBV6-2/TRBV6-3
abundance: few
d_gene: .

CDR3nt: TGTGCCAGCATTCGGGACAGGGGGGGTCAGACCCAGTACTTC
CDR3aa: CASIRDRGGQTQYF
j_gene: TRBJ2-5
v_gene: TRBV6-1
abundance: medium-sized
d_gene: TRBD1

CDR3nt: TGTGCCAGCAGTTACGGGGGGGCGTTTGGCTACACCTTC
CDR3aa: CASSYGGAFGYTF
j_gene: TRBJ1-2
v_gene: TRBV6-5
abundance: few
d_gene: .

CDR3nt: TGTGCCAGCAGCCGACAGGGGAATTCTGAAGCTTTCTTT
CDR3aa: CASSRQGNSEAFF
j_gene: TRBJ1-1
v_gene: TRBV6-1
abundance: many
d_gene: TRBD1

CDR3nt: TGTGCCAGCTCCCTAGGACTAGCGGGAGTGCTCGAGCAGTACTTC
CDR3aa: CASSLGLAGVLEQYF
j_gene: TRBJ2-7
v_gene: TRBV18
abundance: many
d_gene: TRBD2

CDR3nt: TGTGCCAGCAGTCCCACTAACTCCTACGAGCAGTACTTC
CDR3aa: CASSPTNSYEQYF
j_gene: TRBJ2-7
v_gene: TRBV6-1
abundance: medium-sized
d_gene: .

CDR3nt: TGTGCCAGCAGTGAACTAGCGGGAGCCACAGATACGCAGTATTTT
CDR3aa: CASSELAGATDTQYF
j_gene: TRBJ2-3
v_gene: TRBV6-1
abundance: few
d_gene: TRBD2

CDR3nt: TGTGCCAGCAGCTTAGAGCAGGGCGCGGTCTGGGCCAACGTCCTGACTTTC
CDR3aa: CASSLEQGAVWANVLTF
j_gene: TRBJ2-6
v_gene: TRBV11-2
abundance: .
d_gene: .

CDR3nt: TGCAGTGCTAGAGGACGATCCCACGAGCAGTACTTC
CDR3aa: CSARGRSHEQYF
j_gene: TRBJ2-7
v_gene: TRBV20-1
abundance: many
d_gene: .

CDR3nt: TGTGCCAGTAGTATACTAGCGGGGAACTCCTACAATGAGCAGTTCTTC
CDR3aa: CASSILAGNSYNEQFF
j_gene: TRBJ2-1
v_gene: TRBV19
abundance: many
d_gene: TRBD2

CDR3nt: TGTGCCTGGAGCAAGGGCGTGAACACTGAAGCTTTCTTT
CDR3aa: CAWSKGVNTEAFF
j_gene: TRBJ1-1
v_gene: TRBV30
abundance: .
d_gene: .

CDR3nt: TGTGCCAGCAGCCCGCGAACGGGACTAGCCAAAAACATTCAGTACTTC
CDR3aa: CASSPRTGLAKNIQYF
j_gene: TRBJ2-4
v_gene: TRBV7-2
abundance: .
d_gene: .

CDR3nt: TGTGCCAGCTCCCATGGGACGTCTGGGCCCCAGCATTTT
CDR3aa: CASSHGTSGPQHF
j_gene: TRBJ1-5
v_gene: TRBV19
abundance: medium-sized
d_gene: .

CDR3nt: TGTGCCTGGAGTGTACATGGCAATCAGCCCCAGCATTTT
CDR3aa: CAWSVHGNQPQHF
j_gene: TRBJ1-5
v_gene: TRBV30
abundance: .
d_gene: .

CDR3nt: TGTGCCAGCATGGGGAACACTGAAGCTTTCTTT
CDR3aa: CASMGNTEAFF
j_gene: TRBJ1-1
v_gene: TRBV11-3
abundance: medium-sized
d_gene: .

CDR3nt: TGCAGTGCTAGAGAGGCGACAGCTAATCAGCCCCAGCATTTT
CDR3aa: CSAREATANQPQHF
j_gene: TRBJ1-5
v_gene: TRBV20-1
abundance: .
d_gene: .

CDR3nt: TGTGCCAGCGGGGGACTGAACACTGAAGCTTTCTTT
CDR3aa: CASGGLNTEAFF
j_gene: TRBJ1-1
v_gene: TRBV9
abundance: few
d_gene: .

CDR3nt: TGCGCCAGCAGCGACAGGGATGGTAACTATGGCTACACCTTC
CDR3aa: CASSDRDGNYGYTF
j_gene: TRBJ1-2
v_gene: TRBV4-1
abundance: .
d_gene: TRBD1

CDR3nt: TGTGCCAGCAGCTTGTTCGCAGGAACGGGCGAGCAGTACTTC
CDR3aa: CASSLFAGTGEQYF
j_gene: TRBJ2-7
v_gene: TRBV5-4
abundance: many
d_gene: .

CDR3nt: TGCAGTGCTAGAGATCATCCCCCAAAACTTCGGACTAGCGGTTCTGGGGAGCAGTACTTC
CDR3aa: CSARDHPPKLRTSGSGEQYF
j_gene: TRBJ2-7
v_gene: TRBV20-1
abundance: medium-sized
d_gene: TRBD2

CDR3nt: TGTGCCAGCAGCTTTCAGACTAGCCCTAACACCGGGGAGCTGTTTTTT
CDR3aa: CASSFQTSPNTGELFF
j_gene: TRBJ2-2
v_gene: TRBV7-8
abundance: many
d_gene: TRBD2

CDR3nt: TGCAGTACCGGGACCGCGAGCCAGGGAACTGGCTACACCTTC
CDR3aa: CSTGTASQGTGYTF
j_gene: TRBJ1-2
v_gene: TRBV20-1
abundance: many
d_gene: .

CDR3nt: TGTGCCAGCAGTGCAGACTTTTCGAGTGAGCAGTTCTTC
CDR3aa: CASSADFSSEQFF
j_gene: TRBJ2-1
v_gene: TRBV2
abundance: medium-sized
d_gene: .

CDR3nt: TGTGCCAGCAGCTTCCCGGGCGCCGAGCAGTACTTC
CDR3aa: CASSFPGAEQYF
j_gene: TRBJ2-7
v_gene: TRBV27
abundance: few
d_gene: .

CDR3nt: TGTGCCAGCAGCTTTTTCACAGGGGCAAACTACGAGCAGTACTTC
CDR3aa: CASSFFTGANYEQYF
j_gene: TRBJ2-7
v_gene: TRBV5-5
abundance: medium-sized
d_gene: TRBD1

CDR3nt: TGTGCCAGCCAACCCCGCGAAAACACTGAAGCTTTCTTT
CDR3aa: CASQPRENTEAFF
j_gene: TRBJ1-1
v_gene: TRBV19
abundance: many
d_gene: .

CDR3nt: TGCAGCGTTGAGGGGGGGGACACTGAAGCTTTCTTT
CDR3aa: CSVEGGDTEAFF
j_gene: TRBJ1-1
v_gene: TRBV29-1
abundance: medium-sized
d_gene: .

CDR3nt: TGCAGTGCTAGGGGTGGACAAGTGAACACTGAAGCTTTCTTT
CDR3aa: CSARGGQVNTEAFF
j_gene: TRBJ1-1
v_gene: TRBV20-1
abundance: many
d_gene: .

CDR3nt: TGTGCCAGCAGTTTCTTACTGGATGGGTTAACCTACGAGCAGTACTTC
CDR3aa: CASSFLLDGLTYEQYF
j_gene: TRBJ2-7
v_gene: TRBV28
abundance: .
d_gene: .

CDR3nt: TGCGCCAGCAGCGGGACTACAGGGGGAGAGCAGTACTTC
CDR3aa: CASSGTTGGEQYF
j_gene: TRBJ2-7
v_gene: TRBV5-1
abundance: .
d_gene: .